This TCR beta chain was sequenced for a study of cytomegalovirus exposure and HLA in healthy donors. Sequenced by immunoSEQ multiplex PCR; TCRdb stores in-frame clones only, minus some. In the table there are about 200,000 clones, about 83% of which are singletons. The CDR3 is 16 residues long. V gave up 5 bases and J gave up 5 bases; unmatched junction bases: 13. Germline V lookup: CDR1 SGHVS, CDR2 FQNEAQ. Whole-study findings and limits: According to a later analysis, TCR clusters from the first cohort tended to co-occur in the approximately 120 validation repertoires.

This clone was observed once. The antigen remains unidentified. What was sequenced was PBMCs. The chain combines TRBV7-8 with TRBJ1-1; 8 bases match TRBD1. The sequence was obtained from a woman younger than 30 in good health and CMV-seronegative. The CDR3 is CASSIRQGQGRTEAFF. As DNA, the CDR3 is TGTGCCAGCAGCATCAGACAGGGGCAGGGGCGAACTGAAGCTTTCTTT.